This T cell receptor (beta chain) was recorded in a study of cytotoxic CD8 clonotypes in ibrutinib-treated CLL. Study-level points and caveats: T-cell clonality at baseline went above that of age-matched healthy donors and rose and fell with circulating CD8+ T-cell counts. Ibrutinib response saw clonality rise, and progression saw it return toward baseline.

Sequencing used immunoSEQ multiplex PCR; TCRdb keeps in-frame clones, though not all of them. The table lists tens of thousands of clones, around 84% of them singletons, with less than 9% in the top ten. As regards this clone: Its antigen is unidentified.

For TCR beta libraries, about 2 micrograms of genomic DNA were obtained from cryopreserved PBMCs. The specimen comprised PBMCs, sampled at disease progression, from a patient treated with ibrutinib. The receptor comes from a human donor with chronic lymphocytic leukemia.

CDR3 in DNA: TGCAGCGTTGCCGACTCGGTCTCCCGCACTGAAGCTTTCTTT. Translation: CSVADSVSRTEAFF. The rearrangement joins TRBV29-1 to TRBJ1-1; D is unclear. Looked up from germline, CDR1 is SQVTM and CDR2 is ANQGSEA. The CDR3 loop spans 14 amino acids. The V end lost 4 bases, the J end lost 4 bases, and 16 bases lay between the germline ends.